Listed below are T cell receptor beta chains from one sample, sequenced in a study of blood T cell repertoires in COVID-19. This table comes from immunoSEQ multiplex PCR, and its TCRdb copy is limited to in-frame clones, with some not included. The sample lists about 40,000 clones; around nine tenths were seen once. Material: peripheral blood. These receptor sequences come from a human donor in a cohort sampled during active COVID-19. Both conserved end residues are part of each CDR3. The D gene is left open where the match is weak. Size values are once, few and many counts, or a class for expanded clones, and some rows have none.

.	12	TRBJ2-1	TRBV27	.	CASMSLYNEQFF	TGTGCCAGCATGAGCCTCTACAATGAGCAGTTCTTC
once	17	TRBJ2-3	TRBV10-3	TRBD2	CAISDPRLAGGTDTQYF	TGTGCCATCAGTGATCCCCGGCTAGCGGGGGGAACAGATACGCAGTATTTT
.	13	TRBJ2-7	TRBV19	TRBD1	CASSGTAHYEQYF	TGTGCCAGTAGCGGGACAGCCCACTACGAGCAGTACTTC
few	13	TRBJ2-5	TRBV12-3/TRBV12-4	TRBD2	CASTFSGGETQYF	TGTGCCAGCACTTTTAGCGGGGGGGAGACCCAGTACTTC
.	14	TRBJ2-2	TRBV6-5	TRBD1	CASRETGVGGELFF	TGTGCCAGCAGGGAGACAGGGGTCGGCGGGGAGCTGTTTTTT
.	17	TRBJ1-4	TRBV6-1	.	CASSGGHGTATNEKLFF	TGTGCCAGCAGTGGGGGACACGGAACCGCAACTAATGAAAAACTGTTTTTT
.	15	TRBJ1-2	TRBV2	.	CASSPDTGGNYGYTF	TGTGCCAGCAGTCCCGATACCGGGGGGAACTATGGCTACACCTTC
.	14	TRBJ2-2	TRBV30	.	CAWRVRVNTGELFF	TGTGCCTGGAGGGTTAGAGTTAACACCGGGGAGCTGTTTTTT
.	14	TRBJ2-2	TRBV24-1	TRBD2	CATSWREGPTELFF	TGTGCCACCAGTTGGCGGGAGGGTCCGACGGAGCTGTTTTTT
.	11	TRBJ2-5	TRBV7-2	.	CASSLGGTQYF	TGTGCCAGCAGCTTAGGCGGGACCCAGTACTTC
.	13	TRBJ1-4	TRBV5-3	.	CARSRIRGGKLFF	TGTGCCAGATCCCGAATCAGGGGAGGGAAACTGTTTTTT
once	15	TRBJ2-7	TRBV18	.	CASSPSLRQSYEQYF	TGTGCCAGCTCACCCTCTTTGAGACAGTCCTACGAGCAGTACTTC
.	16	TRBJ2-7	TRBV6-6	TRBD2	CASSSRASGVSYEQYF	TGTGCCAGCAGTTCCCGTGCTAGCGGGGTCTCCTACGAGCAGTACTTC
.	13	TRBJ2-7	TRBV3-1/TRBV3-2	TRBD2	CASSLLADYEQYF	TGTGCCAGCAGCCTACTAGCGGACTACGAGCAGTACTTC
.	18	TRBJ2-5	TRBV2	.	CASSELQSKSGFEETQYF	TGTGCCAGCAGTGAACTACAATCTAAAAGCGGATTTGAAGAGACCCAGTACTTC
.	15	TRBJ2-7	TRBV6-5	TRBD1	CASRTHRDSTYEQYF	TGTGCCAGCAGGACTCACCGGGACAGTACCTACGAGCAGTACTTC
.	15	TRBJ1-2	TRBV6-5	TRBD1	CASTGLQGAVDGYTF	TGTGCCAGCACCGGATTACAGGGGGCTGTAGATGGCTACACCTTC
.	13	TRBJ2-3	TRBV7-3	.	CASSSSREDTQYF	TGTGCCAGCAGCTCTTCTCGCGAGGATACGCAGTATTTT
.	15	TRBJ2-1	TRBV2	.	CASRETEYSYNEQFF	TGTGCCAGCAGAGAGACAGAATACTCCTACAATGAGCAGTTCTTC
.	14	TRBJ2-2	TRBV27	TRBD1	CASSTLTGPGELFF	TGTGCCAGCAGTACCCTGACAGGGCCCGGGGAGCTGTTTTTT
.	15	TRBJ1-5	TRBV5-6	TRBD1	CASSSRTGAYQPQHF	TGTGCCAGCAGCTCCAGGACAGGGGCCTATCAGCCCCAGCATTTT
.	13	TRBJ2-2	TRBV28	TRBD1	CASRTGGTGELFF	TGTGCCAGCAGGACAGGGGGCACCGGGGAGCTGTTTTTT
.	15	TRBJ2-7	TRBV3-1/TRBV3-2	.	CASSQDFTVVNEQYF	TGTGCCAGCAGCCAAGATTTCACGGTAGTAAACGAGCAGTACTTC
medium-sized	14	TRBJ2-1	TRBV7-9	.	CASRRLDSYNEQFF	TGTGCCAGCAGAAGACTAGATTCCTACAATGAGCAGTTCTTC
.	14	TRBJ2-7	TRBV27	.	CASSPLQGTYEQYF	TGTGCCAGCAGTCCGCTACAGGGCACCTACGAGCAGTACTTC
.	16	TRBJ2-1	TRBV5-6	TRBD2	CASSLATSGSSNEQFF	TGTGCCAGCAGCTTGGCGACTAGCGGGAGTTCTAATGAGCAGTTCTTC
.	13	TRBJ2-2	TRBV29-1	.	CSVGQKNTGELFF	TGCAGCGTTGGACAGAAGAACACCGGGGAGCTGTTTTTT
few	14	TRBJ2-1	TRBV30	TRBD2	CAWSVASGRDEQFF	TGTGCCTGGAGTGTAGCTAGCGGGAGAGACGAGCAGTTCTTC
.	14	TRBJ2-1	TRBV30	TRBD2	CAWRRGGPYNEQFF	TGTGCCTGGAGGCGGGGGGGCCCCTACAATGAGCAGTTCTTC
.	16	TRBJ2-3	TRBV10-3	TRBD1	CAIGSTGASVTDTQYF	TGTGCCATCGGCTCGACAGGGGCCTCCGTCACAGATACGCAGTATTTT
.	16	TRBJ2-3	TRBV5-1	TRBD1	CASSVRGQEGTDTQYF	TGCGCCAGCAGCGTCCGGGGACAGGAAGGCACAGATACGCAGTATTTT
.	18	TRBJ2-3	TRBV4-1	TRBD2	CASSLLVPGGPVGDTQYF	TGCGCCAGCAGCCTCCTCGTCCCGGGGGGGCCGGTTGGAGATACGCAGTATTTT
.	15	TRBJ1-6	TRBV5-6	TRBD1	CASSPGQGKLSPLHF	TGTGCCAGCAGCCCCGGACAGGGGAAGTTGTCACCCCTCCACTTT
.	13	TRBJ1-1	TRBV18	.	CASSFGTPRDAFF	TGTGCCAGCTCTTTCGGGACTCCTCGGGACGCTTTCTTT
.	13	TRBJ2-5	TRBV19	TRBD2	CASSGGAGETQYF	TGTGCCAGTAGCGGGGGGGCCGGTGAGACCCAGTACTTC
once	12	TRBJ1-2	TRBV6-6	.	CASTVRDYGYTF	TGTGCCAGCACCGTGAGGGACTATGGCTACACCTTC
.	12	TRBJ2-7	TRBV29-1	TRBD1	CSAGQGRYEQYF	TGCAGCGCAGGACAGGGTCGGTACGAGCAGTACTTC
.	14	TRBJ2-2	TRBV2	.	CASRLPGRTGELFF	TGTGCCAGCAGGCTCCCGGGTCGAACCGGGGAGCTGTTTTTT
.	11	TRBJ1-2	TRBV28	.	CASSLTSGYTF	TGTGCCAGCAGTTTAACAAGTGGCTACACCTTC